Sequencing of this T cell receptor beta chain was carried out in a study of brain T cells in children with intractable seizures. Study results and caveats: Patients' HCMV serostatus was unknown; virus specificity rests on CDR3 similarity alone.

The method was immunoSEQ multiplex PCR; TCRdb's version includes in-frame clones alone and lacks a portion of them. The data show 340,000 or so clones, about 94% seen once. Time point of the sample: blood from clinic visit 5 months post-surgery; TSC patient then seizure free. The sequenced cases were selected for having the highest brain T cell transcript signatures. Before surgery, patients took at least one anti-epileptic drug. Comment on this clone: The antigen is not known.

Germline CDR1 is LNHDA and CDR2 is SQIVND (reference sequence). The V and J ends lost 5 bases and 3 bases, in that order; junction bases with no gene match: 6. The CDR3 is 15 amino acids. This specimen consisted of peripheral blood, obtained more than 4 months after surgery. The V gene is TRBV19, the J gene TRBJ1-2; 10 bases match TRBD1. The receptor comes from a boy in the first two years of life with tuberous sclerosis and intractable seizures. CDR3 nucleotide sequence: TGTGCCAGTAGTGCCCCGGGACAGGGGCACTATGGCTACACCTTC. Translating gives CASSAPGQGHYGYTF.